This T cell receptor beta chain was observed in a study of neurological immune-mediated disorders. Broader study findings: The multiple sclerosis repertoire cluster had no association with any clinical or MRI feature. CDR3 amino acid sequences found in expanded clones were never shared across subjects, suggesting private repertoires in all groups.

The unsorted libraries were generated from a total of 2 million PBMCs, which had been stored in RNAlater at -80 C. cDNA was made by 5'RACE with 10-nucleotide random UMIs. A single record per CDR3 protein comes from TCRdb applying MiXCR to the 5' RACE reads. The sample includes 55,000 to 75,000 distinct CDR3 sequences, about 2.5% of them seen just once. The junction had 3 bases not matched to a gene; V was cut back by 5 bases and J by 3 bases. Germline V gene sequence: CDR1 SGHTA, CDR2 FQGTGA. There are 15 residues in the CDR3. This clonotype was detected ten times or more. Antigen: not known. This chain joins TRBV7-3 and TRBJ2-1; 11 bases are a match to TRBD2. Sample: PBMCs. This clonotype was sampled from a man over 45 with multiple sclerosis. The chain's CDR3 is CASSPGLAVYNEQFF. CDR3 coding DNA: TGTGCCAGCAGCCCGGGACTAGCGGTCTACAATGAGCAGTTCTTC.